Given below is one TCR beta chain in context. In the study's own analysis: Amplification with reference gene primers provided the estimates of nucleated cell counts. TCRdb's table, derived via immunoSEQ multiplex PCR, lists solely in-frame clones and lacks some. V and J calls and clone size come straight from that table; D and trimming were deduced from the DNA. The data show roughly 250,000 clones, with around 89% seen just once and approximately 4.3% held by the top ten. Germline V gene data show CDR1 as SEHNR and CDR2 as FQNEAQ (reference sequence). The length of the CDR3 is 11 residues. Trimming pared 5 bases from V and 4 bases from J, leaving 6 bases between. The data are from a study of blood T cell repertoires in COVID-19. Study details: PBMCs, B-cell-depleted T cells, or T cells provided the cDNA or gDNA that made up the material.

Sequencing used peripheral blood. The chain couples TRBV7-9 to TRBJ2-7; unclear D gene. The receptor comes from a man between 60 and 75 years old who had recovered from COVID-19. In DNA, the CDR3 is TGTGCCAGCAGCCCAGGTTACGAGCAGTACTTC. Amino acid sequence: CASSPGYEQYF.